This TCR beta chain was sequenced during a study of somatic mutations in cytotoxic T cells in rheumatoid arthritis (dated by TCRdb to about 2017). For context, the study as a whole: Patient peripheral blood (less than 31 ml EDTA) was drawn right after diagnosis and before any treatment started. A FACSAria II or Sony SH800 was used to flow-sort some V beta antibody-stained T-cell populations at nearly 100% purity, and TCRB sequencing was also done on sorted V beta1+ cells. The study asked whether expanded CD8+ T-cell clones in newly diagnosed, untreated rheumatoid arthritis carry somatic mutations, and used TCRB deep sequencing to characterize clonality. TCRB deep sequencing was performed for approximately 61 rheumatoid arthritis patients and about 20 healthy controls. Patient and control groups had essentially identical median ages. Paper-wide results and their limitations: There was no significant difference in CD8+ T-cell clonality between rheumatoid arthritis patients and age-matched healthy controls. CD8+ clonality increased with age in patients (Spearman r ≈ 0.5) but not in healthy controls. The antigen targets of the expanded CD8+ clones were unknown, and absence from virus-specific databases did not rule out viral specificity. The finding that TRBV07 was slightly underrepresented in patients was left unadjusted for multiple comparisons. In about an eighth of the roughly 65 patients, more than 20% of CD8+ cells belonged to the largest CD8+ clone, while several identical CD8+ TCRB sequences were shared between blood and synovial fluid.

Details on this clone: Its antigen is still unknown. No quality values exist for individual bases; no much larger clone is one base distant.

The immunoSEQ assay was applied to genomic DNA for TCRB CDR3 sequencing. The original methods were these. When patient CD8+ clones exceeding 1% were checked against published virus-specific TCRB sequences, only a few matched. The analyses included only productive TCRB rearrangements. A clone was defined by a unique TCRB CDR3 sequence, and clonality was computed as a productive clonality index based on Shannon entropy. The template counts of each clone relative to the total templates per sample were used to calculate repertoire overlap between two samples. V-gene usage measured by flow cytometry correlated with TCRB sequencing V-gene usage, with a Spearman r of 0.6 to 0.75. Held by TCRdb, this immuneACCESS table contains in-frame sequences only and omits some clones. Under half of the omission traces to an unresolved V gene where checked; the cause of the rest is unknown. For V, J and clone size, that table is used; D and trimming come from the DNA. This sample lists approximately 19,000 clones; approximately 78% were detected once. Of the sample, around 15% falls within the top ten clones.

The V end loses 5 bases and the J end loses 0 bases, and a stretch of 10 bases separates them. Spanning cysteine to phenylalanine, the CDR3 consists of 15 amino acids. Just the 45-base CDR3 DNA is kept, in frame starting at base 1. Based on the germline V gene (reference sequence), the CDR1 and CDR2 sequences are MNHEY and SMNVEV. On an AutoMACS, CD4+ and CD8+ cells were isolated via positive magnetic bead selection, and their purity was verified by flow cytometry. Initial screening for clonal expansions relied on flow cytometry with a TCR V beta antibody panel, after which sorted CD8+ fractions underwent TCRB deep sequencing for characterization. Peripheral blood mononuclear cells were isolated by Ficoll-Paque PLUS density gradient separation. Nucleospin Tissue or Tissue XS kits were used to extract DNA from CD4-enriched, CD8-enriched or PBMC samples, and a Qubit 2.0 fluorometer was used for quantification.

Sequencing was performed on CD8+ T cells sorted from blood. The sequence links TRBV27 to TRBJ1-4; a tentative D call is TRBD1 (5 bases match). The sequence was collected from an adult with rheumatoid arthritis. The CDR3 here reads CASSHKGATNEKLFF. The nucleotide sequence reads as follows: TGTGCCAGCAGTCATAAAGGGGCAACTAATGAAAAACTGTTTTTT.